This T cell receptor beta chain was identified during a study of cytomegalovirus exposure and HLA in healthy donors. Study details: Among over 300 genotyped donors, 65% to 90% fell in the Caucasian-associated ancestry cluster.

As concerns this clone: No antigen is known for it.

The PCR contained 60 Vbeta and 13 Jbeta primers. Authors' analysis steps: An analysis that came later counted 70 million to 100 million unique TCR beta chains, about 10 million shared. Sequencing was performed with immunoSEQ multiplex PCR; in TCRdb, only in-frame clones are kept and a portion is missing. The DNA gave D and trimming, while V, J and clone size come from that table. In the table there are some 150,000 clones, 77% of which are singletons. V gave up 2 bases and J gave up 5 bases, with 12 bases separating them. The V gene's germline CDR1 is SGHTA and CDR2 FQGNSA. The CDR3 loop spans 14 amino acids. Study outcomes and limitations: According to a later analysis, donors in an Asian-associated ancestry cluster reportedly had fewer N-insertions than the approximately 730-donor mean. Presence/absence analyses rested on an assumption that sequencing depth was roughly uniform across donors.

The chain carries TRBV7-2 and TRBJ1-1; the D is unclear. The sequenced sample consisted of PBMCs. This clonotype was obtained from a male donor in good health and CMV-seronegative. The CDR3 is CASSLKTPGTEAFF. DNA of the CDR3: TGTGCCAGCAGCTTAAAGACCCCGGGTACTGAAGCTTTCTTT.